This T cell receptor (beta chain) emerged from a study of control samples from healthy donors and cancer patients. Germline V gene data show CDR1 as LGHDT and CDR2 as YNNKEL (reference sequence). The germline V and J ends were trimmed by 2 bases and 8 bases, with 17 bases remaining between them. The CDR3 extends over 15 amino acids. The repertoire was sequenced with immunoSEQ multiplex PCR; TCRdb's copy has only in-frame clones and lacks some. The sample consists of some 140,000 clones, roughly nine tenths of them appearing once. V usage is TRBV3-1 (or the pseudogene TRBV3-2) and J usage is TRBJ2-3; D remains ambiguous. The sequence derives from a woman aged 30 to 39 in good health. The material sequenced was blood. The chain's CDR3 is CASSQLPLSDATQYF. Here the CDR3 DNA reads TGTGCCAGCAGCCAACTCCCTCTCTCGGATGCTACGCAGTATTTT.